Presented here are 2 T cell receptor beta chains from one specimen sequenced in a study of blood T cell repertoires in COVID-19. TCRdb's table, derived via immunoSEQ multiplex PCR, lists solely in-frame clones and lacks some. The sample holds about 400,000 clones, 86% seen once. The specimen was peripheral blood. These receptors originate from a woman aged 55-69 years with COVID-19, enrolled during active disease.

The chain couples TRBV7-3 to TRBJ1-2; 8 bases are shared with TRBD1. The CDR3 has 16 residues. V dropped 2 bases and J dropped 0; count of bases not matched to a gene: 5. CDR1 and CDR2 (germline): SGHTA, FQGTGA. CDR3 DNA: TGTGCCAGCAGCTTAGGGGGACAGGCCGCTAACTATGGCTACACCTTC. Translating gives CASSLGGQAANYGYTF.

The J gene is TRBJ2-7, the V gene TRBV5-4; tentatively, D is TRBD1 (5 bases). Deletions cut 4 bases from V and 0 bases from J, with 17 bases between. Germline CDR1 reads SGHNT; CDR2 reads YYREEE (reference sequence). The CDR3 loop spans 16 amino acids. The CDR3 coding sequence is TGTGCCAGCAGCCCCCGCCCAGGGAAGGTCTCCTACGAGCAGTACTTC. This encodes CASSPRPGKVSYEQYF.